This T cell receptor beta chain was found in a study of shared clonotypes between healthy human individuals. TCRdb's copy holds only in-frame clones and misses some; the assay was immunoSEQ multiplex PCR. The data show about 560,000 clones, roughly 72% seen once. The ends lost 4 bases at V and 8 bases at J; junction bases unmatched: 11. The CDR3 consists of 16 residues. From germline, CDR1 is SGHAT and CDR2 FQNNGV. Input material: PBMCs. The J gene is TRBJ2-1, the V gene TRBV11-2, with 10 positions matching TRBD2. The TCR was taken from a woman aged 40-49 years in good health. Some clones in this sample may be carry-over from other donors' samples. CDR3 in DNA: TGTGCCAGCAGCTCAATGCCAGCGGGAGGGATGGATGAGCAGTTCTTC. Translating it yields CASSSMPAGGMDEQFF.